The 17 T cell receptor beta chains presented below share a single source sample, sequenced in a study of blood T cell repertoires in COVID-19. The method was immunoSEQ multiplex PCR; TCRdb's version includes in-frame clones alone and lacks a portion of them. This table has some 190,000 clones, around 84% appearing once. Sequencing input: PBMCs or T cells enriched from blood (not recorded which). These TCRs come from a young woman who had recovered from COVID-19.

The chain employs TRBV7-9 and TRBJ2-7; 12 bases align to TRBD1. CDR3 length equals 16 residues. V trimming: 5 bases; J trimming: 6 bases; junction bases outside the gene matches: 11. The germline V gene encodes CDR1 SEHNR and CDR2 FQNEAQ (reference sequence). CDR3 sequence reads: CASSPTGTGGLGEQYV. CDR3 DNA: TGTGCCAGCAGCCCAACCGGGACAGGGGGCCTCGGCGAGCAGTACGTC.

This chain links TRBV5-6 with TRBJ1-5, with a possible D match to TRBD1 (5 bases). Trimming took off 7 bases at V and 9 bases at J, with 17 bases between the two ends. The germline V gene encodes CDR1 SGHDT and CDR2 YYEEEE. This CDR3 spans 13 amino acids. The CDR3 protein is CASARTPRGPQHF. CDR3 coding DNA: TGTGCCAGCGCGAGGACACCCCGAGGGCCCCAGCATTTT.

This clone has only a few counts. The chain couples TRBV30 to TRBJ1-5; D not certain. Germline V lookup: CDR1 GTSNPN, CDR2 SVGIG (reference sequence). This CDR3 has 15 amino acids. Trimming pared 5 bases from V and 0 bases from J, leaving 14 bases between. The CDR3: CAWGLEGTSNQPQHF. The CDR3 region has the DNA TGTGCCTGGGGTCTCGAGGGAACTAGCAATCAGCCCCAGCATTTT.

This chain links TRBV7-3 with TRBJ2-5, with D possibly matching TRBD1 (6 bases). The CDR3 contains 13 residues. Germline V CDR1 and CDR2: SGHTA, FQGTGA. V lost 2 bases to trimming and J lost 7 bases, with 11 bases between them. This CDR3 is CASSLYRDTTQYF. In DNA, the CDR3 is TGTGCCAGCAGCTTATACAGGGATACGACCCAGTACTTC.

The V gene is TRBV25-1, the J gene TRBJ1-2, with D perhaps TRBD1 (5 bases). CDR3 length equals 15 residues. Germline CDR1 reads MGHDK; CDR2 reads SYGVNS. Trimming removed 1 base from V and 2 bases from J, with 11 bases in between. CDR3 residues: CASSEFPGPNYGYTF. The CDR3 nucleotides are TGTGCCAGCAGTGAATTCCCAGGGCCCAACTATGGCTACACCTTC.

CDR3 sequence (DNA): TGTGCCAGCTCACCCGGAGGACAGGAACGACTTTATTATAATTCACCCCTCCACTTT. The encoded protein is CASSPGGQERLYYNSPLHF. The chain couples TRBV18 to TRBJ1-6; TRBD1 matches 7 bases. This CDR3 is built from 19 residues. The V segment lost 3 bases and the J segment 4 bases; nucleotides outside the gene matches: 15. In germline, CDR1 is KGHSH, CDR2 LQKENI.

J is TRBJ1-2 and V is TRBV14; D is undetermined. CDR3 size: 18 residues. Deletions cut 0 bases from V and 1 base from J, with 18 bases between. CDR1 SGHDN and CDR2 FVKESK come from the germline V gene. The CDR3 region is CASSQDPRRIDFNYGYTF. CDR3 coding DNA: TGTGCCAGCAGCCAAGATCCCAGAAGAATCGACTTTAACTATGGCTACACCTTC.

This rearrangement joins TRBV19 to TRBJ2-4; 8 nucleotides match TRBD1. The length of the CDR3 is 14 residues. Germline CDR1 LNHDA, CDR2 SQIVND (reference sequence). Trimming at V came to 3 bases and at J to 7 bases, leaving 5 bases not matched to a gene. Written as DNA, the CDR3 is TGTGCCAGTAGTATTCCAGGGGGCTCGAACATTCAGTACTTC. This gives the protein CASSIPGGSNIQYF. The whole variable domain, remainder taken from reference TRBV19 and TRBJ2-4, is DGGITQSPKYLFRKEGQNVTLSCEQNLNHDAMYWYRQDPGQGLRLIYYSQIVNDFQKGDIAEGYSVSREKKESFPLTVTSAQKNPTAFYLCASSIPGGSNIQYFGAGTRLSVL.

The chain couples TRBV29-1 to TRBJ2-2; a weak D match, TRBD2 (6 bases). The V end lost 2 bases, the J end lost 6 bases, and 22 bases lay between the germline ends. The CDR3 covers 17 residues. In germline, CDR1 is SQVTM, CDR2 ANQGSEA. For the CDR3, the DNA is TGCAGCGTTGAAAGTCCGTCGGAAACGGGAGAATCCGGGGAGCTGTTTTTT. It codes for CSVESPSETGESGELFF.

This clone was seen more than once but under ten times. This chain links TRBV12-3 or TRBV12-4 with TRBJ2-3, with 7 bases fitting TRBD1. There are 13 residues in the CDR3. With 5 bases clipped from V and 6 bases from J, the junction kept 5 bases outside the gene matches. This CDR3 reads CASSPARGDTQYF. The DNA of the CDR3 is TGTGCCAGCAGTCCTGCCAGGGGGGATACGCAGTATTTT.

This chain links TRBV18 with TRBJ1-5; TRBD1 is a possible D gene (6 bases). Germline CDR1 is KGHSH and CDR2 is LQKENI. V shed 3 bases and J shed 3 bases, with 9 bases lying between them. This CDR3 region has 14 residues. CDR3 nucleotide sequence: TGTGCCAGCTCACCCACAGGGATCAATCAGCCCCAGCATTTT. Its translation is CASSPTGINQPQHF.

The chain has TRBV27 and TRBJ1-1; D gene ambiguous. CDR1 is MNHEY and CDR2 is SMNVEV in the germline V gene (reference sequence). The V gene lost 8 bases and the J gene lost 1 base, with 11 bases spanning the gap. The CDR3 length is 13 residues. CDR3 sequence reads: CASQVQGNTEAFF. The CDR3 nucleotides read TGTGCCAGCCAGGTCCAAGGGAACACTGAAGCTTTCTTT.

This clone came up once. Here the CDR3 reads CASMDREGYGYTF. CDR3 DNA: TGTGCCAGCATGGACAGGGAGGGCTATGGCTACACCTTC. The chain joins TRBV25-1 to TRBJ1-2; 8 bases are a match to TRBD1. The CDR3 has 13 residues. J gave up 4 bases and V 7 bases, and 5 bases lay outside the gene matches. Germline lookup yields CDR1 MGHDK and CDR2 SYGVNS.

The rearrangement joins TRBV24-1 to TRBJ2-1, with 14 bases that match TRBD2. The length of the CDR3 is 19 residues. The ends lost 3 bases at V and 1 base at J; junction bases unmatched: 7. CDR1 KGHDR and CDR2 SFDVKD come from the germline V gene. The CDR3 spells CATSDRGLAGALSYNEQFF. The CDR3 DNA follows: TGTGCCACCAGTGATCGGGGACTAGCGGGGGCCTTATCCTACAATGAGCAGTTCTTC.

The chain employs TRBV7-2 and TRBJ2-1; D is ambiguous. This CDR3 is built from 17 residues. Per the germline V gene, CDR1 is SGHTA and CDR2 is FQGNSA. V lost 10 bases and J 1 base, leaving 23 bases between the germline ends. The CDR3 loop reads CATVFAMVRDSYNEQFF. The CDR3 nucleotides read TGTGCCACCGTTTTCGCGATGGTTCGCGATTCCTACAATGAGCAGTTCTTC.

In its sample, this clone was seen a few times. The V and J genes are TRBV5-5 and TRBJ2-5; 14 nucleotides align to TRBD2. Per germline, CDR1 SGHKS and CDR2 YYEKEE (reference sequence). V gave up 3 bases and J gave up 5 bases; unmatched junction bases: 9. CDR3 length: 17 amino acids. CDR3 region: CASSWGLAGAGGETQYF. The CDR3 DNA reads as TGTGCCAGCAGCTGGGGACTAGCGGGGGCCGGGGGGGAGACCCAGTACTTC. The whole variable domain, filled in from reference TRBV5-5 and TRBJ2-5, reads DAGVTQSPTHLIKTRGQQVTLRCSPISGHKSVSWYQQVLGQGPQFIFQYYEKEERGRGNFPDRFSARQFPNYSSELNVNALLLGDSALYLCASSWGLAGAGGETQYFGPGTRLLVL.

This sequence joins TRBV13 and TRBJ1-2; D is unresolved. The CDR3 spans 15 residues. Trimming took 1 base from V and 8 from J, leaving 17 bases between them. The germline gives CDR1 PRHDT, CDR2 FYEKMQ (reference sequence). The CDR3 coding sequence is TGTGCCAGCAGCTTAGTTGCCGACTATCTACAGGGCTACACCTTC. Translation gives CASSLVADYLQGYTF.